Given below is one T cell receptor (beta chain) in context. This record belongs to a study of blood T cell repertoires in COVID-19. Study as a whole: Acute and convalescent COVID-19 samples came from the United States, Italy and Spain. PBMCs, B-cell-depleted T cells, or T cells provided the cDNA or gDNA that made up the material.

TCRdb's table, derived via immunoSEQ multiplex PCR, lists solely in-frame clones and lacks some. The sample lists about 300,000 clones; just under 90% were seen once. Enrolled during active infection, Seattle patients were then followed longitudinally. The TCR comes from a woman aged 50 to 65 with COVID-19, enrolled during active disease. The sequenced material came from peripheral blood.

CDR3 nucleotides: TGTGCCAGCAGTTTTGGGCAGGGGAATTCACCCCTCCACTTT. This encodes CASSFGQGNSPLHF. The chain is built from TRBV27 and TRBJ1-6, with a weak D call TRBD1 (6 bases). The germline V gene has CDR1 MNHEY and CDR2 SMNVEV (reference sequence). The CDR3 runs 14 residues. Trimming cost V 3 bases and J 7 bases, with 10 bases left between them.